A few counts support the clone carrying this TCR beta chain. The sample belongs to a study of cytomegalovirus exposure and HLA in healthy donors. With 60 Vbeta and 13 Jbeta primers, the PCR was carried out. The table came from immunoSEQ multiplex PCR; TCRdb's copy has only in-frame clones and leaves some out. The sample shows 90,000 to 100,000 clones, under 80% of them seen only once. The ends lost 6 bases at V and 9 bases at J; junction bases unmatched: 14. Germline lookup yields CDR1 SNHLY and CDR2 FYNNEI. This CDR3 contains 15 residues. Sequenced material: PBMCs. V gene TRBV2 combines with J gene TRBJ2-1; TRBD1 agrees at 7 bases. This clonotype was sampled from a male donor in good health and CMV-seronegative. In nucleotides, the CDR3 is TGTGCCAGCAGGGTGCACAGGGGCCTGTTCGGTGAGCAGTTCTTC. Protein sequence: CASRVHRGLFGEQFF.